These 26 T cell receptor beta chains were all obtained from the same sample, sequenced in a study of cytomegalovirus exposure and HLA in healthy donors (dated by TCRdb to the late 2010s). Receptors were amplified or captured by the immunoSEQ multiplex PCR assay. The multiplex PCR relied on a mix of 60 forward primers for TCR Vbeta segments and 13 reverse primers for TCR Jbeta segments. TCRdb mirrors the immuneACCESS table, restricted to in-frame sequences. Some clones are absent from its copies; in checked studies, under half trace to an unresolved V gene, and the reason for the others is unknown. For this sample, the table gives over 75,000 clones. The ten most abundant clones make up just over 5.5% of the sample. The sequencing sample was made of PBMCs. Receptors were obtained from a girl aged 5 to 17 in good health and CMV-seropositive.

The chain recombines TRBV19 with TRBJ2-5, with 11 bases that match TRBD1. The V gene's germline CDR1 is LNHDA and CDR2 SQIVND (reference sequence). J gave up 5 bases and V 1 base, and 3 bases lay outside the gene matches. The CDR3 contains 15 residues. The CDR3 here is CASSIGTGGEETQYF. CDR3 DNA sequence: TGTGCCAGTAGTATAGGGACAGGGGGCGAGGAGACCCAGTACTTC. The full variable domain, its missing parts supplied by reference TRBV19 and TRBJ2-5, is DGGITQSPKYLFRKEGQNVTLSCEQNLNHDAMYWYRQDPGQGLRLIYYSQIVNDFQKGDIAEGYSVSREKKESFPLTVTSAQKNPTAFYLCASSIGTGGEETQYFGPGTRLLVL.

The gene calls are TRBV5-5 and TRBJ2-7; D is possibly TRBD1 (7 bases). The CDR3 length is 14 residues. The V gene lost 0 bases and the J gene lost 3 bases, with 10 bases spanning the gap. Germline V gene lookup returns CDR1 SGHKS and CDR2 YYEKEE (reference sequence). The CDR3 nucleotides read TGTGCCAGCAGCTTGGGGCAGGGGGGCTACGAGCAGTACGTC. Its protein is CASSLGQGGYEQYV.

CDR3 sequence reads: CSVWGGSYNEQFF. CDR3 nucleotide sequence: TGCAGCGTTTGGGGGGGGTCCTACAATGAGCAGTTCTTC. This chain uses TRBV29-1 with TRBJ2-1; 7 nucleotides match TRBD2. CDR3 length: 13 residues. CDR1 is SQVTM and CDR2 is ANQGSEA in the germline V gene. J was trimmed by 1 base and V by 5 bases; bases with no gene match: 2.

The chain is built from TRBV2 and TRBJ2-3, with 10 positions matching TRBD2. V trimming: 4 bases; J trimming: 1 base; junction bases outside the gene matches: 5. From germline, CDR1 is SNHLY and CDR2 FYNNEI. This CDR3 contains 16 residues. DNA for the CDR3: TGTGCCAGCAGTGGGAGTGGGACTAGCGGCACAGATACGCAGTATTTT. The encoded protein is CASSGSGTSGTDTQYF.

The chain combines TRBV7-9 with TRBJ2-6, with 8 bases aligning to TRBD1. The V and J ends lost 1 base and 0 bases, in that order; junction bases with no gene match: 8. Germline assignment: CDR1 SEHNR and CDR2 FQNEAQ (reference sequence). This CDR3 region has 19 residues. The DNA of the CDR3 is TGTGCCAGCAGCTTAGGTATTGGACAGGGTAACTCTGGGGCCAACGTCCTGACTTTC. It translates to CASSLGIGQGNSGANVLTF.

J is TRBJ1-5 and V is TRBV19; D is perhaps TRBD1 (5 bases). The CDR3 consists of 15 residues. Trimming left V 3 bases short and J 4 bases short, with 13 bases between. Looked up from germline, CDR1 is LNHDA and CDR2 is SQIVND (reference sequence). In DNA, the CDR3 is TGTGCCAGTAGTATTGAAGGGGCGACAAATCAGCCCCAGCATTTT. Its protein is CASSIEGATNQPQHF.

On this clone: The junction departs from germline at one end; a sequencing error may be responsible. V usage is TRBV7-9 and J usage is TRBJ2-3; perhaps TRBD2 as D (5 bases). CDR1 and CDR2 (germline): SEHNR, FQNEAQ (reference sequence). CDR3 length: 16 residues. The CDR3 nucleotides are TGTGCCAGCAGACCTCCTACTAGAGGCAGCACAGATAAGCAGTATTTT. Its translation: CASRPPTRGSTDKQYF.

V gene TRBV4-3 combines with J gene TRBJ2-4, with D tentatively TRBD1 (6 bases). V dropped 0 bases and J dropped 0 bases, with 12 bases sitting between them. Germline V gene lookup returns CDR1 LGHNA and CDR2 YSLEER. This CDR3 has 17 amino acids. The CDR3 region is CASSQDTGSGAKNIQYF. DNA of the CDR3: TGCGCCAGCAGCCAAGATACAGGGAGCGGAGCCAAAAACATTCAGTACTTC.

The CDR3 DNA reads TGCGCCAGCAGCTTAGGACAGGCCGACTATGGCTACACCTTC. Translating gives CASSLGQADYGYTF. The chain uses TRBV5-1 and TRBJ1-2, with 7 bases matching TRBD1. CDR1 is SGHRS, CDR2 YFSETQ, per germline. V lost 2 bases and J lost 3; bases outside the gene matches: 4. There are 14 residues in the CDR3.

This rearrangement joins TRBV4-1 to TRBJ1-2; D unresolved. CDR3 length: 12 amino acids. Germline CDR1 MGHRA, CDR2 YSYEKL. V lost 0 bases and J lost 5, with 4 bases in between. The CDR3 is CASSQDRYGYTF. The CDR3 DNA is TGCGCCAGCAGCCAAGACAGGTATGGCTACACCTTC.

This chain joins TRBV6-1 and TRBJ1-2; TRBD1 matches at 8 bases. Germline V CDR1 and CDR2: MNHNS, SASEGT. Trimming at V came to 0 bases and at J to 8 bases, leaving 11 bases not matched to a gene. This CDR3 is 16 amino acids long. CDR3: CASSEAGTGIRGGYTF. The CDR3 coding sequence is TGTGCCAGCAGTGAAGCGGGGACAGGAATACGAGGAGGCTACACCTTC.

The rearrangement uses TRBV7-7 and TRBJ2-2; a possible D gene is TRBD1 (5 bases). Germline loops: CDR1 SSHAT, CDR2 FNYEAQ (reference sequence). This CDR3 is 14 amino acids long. The V end was cut by 1 base, the J end by 7 bases, with 10 bases between. The CDR3 DNA sequence: TGTGCCAGCAGCTTAGATAGGGGCGTCGGGGAGCTGTTTTTT. Translated: CASSLDRGVGELFF.

The chain employs TRBV6-4 and TRBJ1-1; the D is unclear. V was shortened by 5 bases and J by 1 base, with 8 bases between the two germline ends. This CDR3 is 13 amino acids long. Germline V gene lookup returns CDR1 MRHNA and CDR2 SNTAGT. The CDR3 spells CASSFNRNTEAFF. In DNA, the CDR3 is TGTGCCAGCAGTTTCAACAGGAACACTGAAGCTTTCTTT.

CDR3 coding DNA: TGTGCCAGCCCCCAGGATAATGGCTACACCTTC. It is translated as CASPQDNGYTF. The chain has TRBV7-9 and TRBJ1-2; D remains ambiguous. The CDR3 spans 11 residues. V lost 8 bases to trimming and J lost 6 bases, with 10 bases between them. Germline CDR1 reads SEHNR; CDR2 reads FQNEAQ (reference sequence).

The V call is TRBV25-1, the J call TRBJ1-2; D gene unclear. Germline CDR1 and CDR2: MGHDK and SYGVNS. This CDR3 has 15 amino acids. The germline V and J ends were trimmed by 1 base and 1 base, with 10 bases remaining between them. The CDR3, as DNA: TGTGCCAGCAGTGAATTAAACCGGGATAACTATGGCTACACCTTC. This encodes CASSELNRDNYGYTF.

This sequence joins TRBV6-1 and TRBJ1-2, with D uncertain. Trimming stripped 2 bases from V and 5 bases from J, with 6 bases between. The CDR3 contains 12 residues. Germline loops: CDR1 MNHNS, CDR2 SASEGT. The CDR3 sequence: CASSERGYGYTF. The CDR3 DNA reads TGTGCCAGCAGTGAACGGGGTTATGGCTACACCTTC.

This sequence joins TRBV27 and TRBJ1-1, with TRBD1 matching over 7 bases. With 7 bases clipped from V and 5 bases from J, the junction kept 10 bases outside the gene matches. This CDR3 is 14 amino acids long. Germline CDR1 MNHEY, CDR2 SMNVEV (reference sequence). The CDR3 loop is CASKTQGIGTEAFF. The CDR3 DNA follows: TGTGCCAGCAAAACACAGGGGATAGGAACTGAAGCTTTCTTT.

CDR3 residues: CASSLAGGSSYEQYF. The CDR3 DNA sequence: TGTGCCAGCAGCTTAGCGGGGGGGAGCTCCTACGAGCAGTACTTC. The chain joins TRBV7-2 to TRBJ2-7, with 7 nucleotides matching TRBD2. The CDR3 contains 15 residues. Germline loops: CDR1 SGHTA, CDR2 FQGNSA. J lost 0 bases, V lost 0 bases, and 2 bases had no gene match.

The CDR3 region has the DNA TGTGCCAGCAGCATCGGTGAGGAAAACACTGAAGCTTTCTTT. It encodes CASSIGEENTEAFF. The chain is built from TRBV5-4 and TRBJ1-1; D not resolved. Germline V gives CDR1 SGHNT, CDR2 YYREEE (reference sequence). With 4 bases removed from V and 2 bases from J, the gap between germline ends came to 12 bases. This CDR3 region has 14 residues.

CDR3 amino acids: CASHRTGLAASRNRNEQFF. CDR3 bases: TGTGCCAGCCATCGTACGGGACTAGCGGCTTCCAGAAACCGCAATGAGCAGTTCTTC. This sequence joins TRBV7-9 and TRBJ2-1; 11 bases match TRBD2. V was clipped by 8 bases and J by 6 bases; unmatched bases: 21. Germline values: CDR1 SEHNR, CDR2 FQNEAQ (reference sequence). CDR3 length equals 19 residues.

The chain combines TRBV27 with TRBJ2-2, with 11 positions matching TRBD2. Germline V gene lookup returns CDR1 MNHEY and CDR2 SMNVEV (reference sequence). The V segment lost 8 bases and the J segment 6 bases; nucleotides outside the gene matches: 8. There are 15 residues in the CDR3. This chain's CDR3 is CASGRLAGIAGELFF. The CDR3 DNA sequence: TGTGCCAGCGGCCGACTAGCGGGGATCGCCGGGGAGCTGTTTTTT.

Regarding this clone: At one of its ends the junction is not consistent with the germline gene, which may arise from a read error. The V call is TRBV19, the J call TRBJ2-1, with D perhaps matching TRBD2 (8 bases). From germline, CDR1 is LNHDA and CDR2 SQIVND (reference sequence). This CDR3 region has 16 residues. In DNA, the CDR3 is TGTGCCACCATCACCGGGGGGGACAGCTCCGACAATGAGCAGTTCTTC. It translates to CATITGGDSSDNEQFF.

This rearrangement joins TRBV19 to TRBJ2-7, with 11 bases that match TRBD1. CDR1 LNHDA and CDR2 SQIVND come from the germline V gene (reference sequence). The CDR3 totals 15 residues. Germline trimming cut 5 bases from V and 2 bases from J; bases unmatched to any gene: 5. The CDR3, as DNA: TGTGCCAGTAGTTTGGCGGGACAGGGGGCCTACGAGCAGTACTTC. Its protein is CASSLAGQGAYEQYF.

The chain carries TRBV19 and TRBJ2-7, with a weak D call TRBD1 (6 bases). The CDR3 spans 13 residues. V was cut by 0 bases and J by 5 bases, with 8 bases left in between. Looked up from germline, CDR1 is LNHDA and CDR2 is SQIVND (reference sequence). CDR3 loop: CASSIDSGDEQYV. The CDR3 DNA reads as TGTGCCAGTAGTATAGACTCAGGGGACGAGCAGTACGTC.

The J gene is TRBJ2-7, the V gene TRBV14; 8 bases are shared with TRBD1. This CDR3 region has 13 residues. Losses at the gene ends were 6 bases for V and 6 bases for J; bases not matched to a gene: 7. Germline V lookup: CDR1 SGHDN, CDR2 FVKESK. DNA of the CDR3: TGTGCCAGCAGACAGACAGGGGCCGGCGAGCAGTACTTC. This sequence encodes CASRQTGAGEQYF.

V gene TRBV6-1 combines with J gene TRBJ1-1; D unresolved. This CDR3 is built from 17 residues. Per the germline V gene, CDR1 is MNHNS and CDR2 is SASEGT. The V end was cut by 0 bases, the J end by 0 bases, with 14 bases between. As DNA, the CDR3 is TGTGCCAGCAGTGAAGCGGGCGAAGTACGGATGAACACTGAAGCTTTCTTT. Translation gives CASSEAGEVRMNTEAFF.